A selection of T cell receptor beta chains follows, all from one sample in a study of a mutant IDH1 vaccine in newly diagnosed glioma. Some clones are missing from TCRdb's copy, which holds only in-frame ones; the method was immunoSEQ multiplex PCR. The sample holds over 55,000 clones, around 82% seen once. The sequences come from peripheral blood mononuclear cells (PBMCs), collected from a glioma patient treated with radiotherapy, temozolomide or both. Receptor source: a young woman with glioma. Some clones in this sample may be carry-over from other donors' samples. Both conserved end residues are part of each CDR3. D genes are given only for firm matches. Where a row states a size, it is once, few, many or the class of an expanded clone; other rows omit it.

>NA|TRBV5-6|TRBD1|TRBJ2-7
TGTGCCAGCAGCGGGACAGGGAGGGGTTACGAGCAGTACTTC
CASSGTGRGYEQYF
>once|TRBV11-3|NA|TRBJ2-7
TGTGCCAGCAGCTTAGGGATAGGGCAATCCTACGAGCAGTACTTC
CASSLGIGQSYEQYF
>NA|TRBV4-2|NA|TRBJ2-7
TGTGCCAGCAGCCGCAGACAGGACCCTTCCTACGAGCAGTACTTC
CASSRRQDPSYEQYF
>NA|TRBV29-1|NA|TRBJ1-1
TGCAGCGTTGCCGGACTGATGAACACTGAAGCTTTCTTT
CSVAGLMNTEAFF
>few|TRBV25-1|NA|TRBJ1-1
TGTGCCAGCAGTCTGGGGAGCAACACTGAAGCTTTCTTT
CASSLGSNTEAFF
>NA|TRBV2|NA|TRBJ2-3
TGTGCCACCCACCTAGCAAATACGCAGTATTTT
CATHLANTQYF
>NA|TRBV20-1|NA|TRBJ1-4
TGCAGTGCCAATCGGGGCAGTAAACTGTTTTTT
CSANRGSKLFF
>few|TRBV2|NA|TRBJ1-5
TGTGCCAGCAGGACGGCGGATCAGCCCCAGCATTTT
CASRTADQPQHF
>NA|TRBV13|NA|TRBJ2-1
TGTGCCAGCAGCCTTTGGACTACTCTCCTAACATTTAATGAGCAGTTCTTC
CASSLWTTLLTFNEQFF
>NA|TRBV2|TRBD1|TRBJ1-4
TGTGCCAGCAGTGACCGGACAGGGGGCAATGAAAAACTGTTTTTT
CASSDRTGGNEKLFF
>NA|TRBV6-5|TRBD2|TRBJ2-7
TGTGCCAGCAGTCTAGCGGGGAGCCCCTACGAGCAGTACTTC
CASSLAGSPYEQYF
>NA|TRBV19|TRBD1|TRBJ1-1
TGTGCCAGTAGTATAGGGACAGGACAGGGGAACACTGAAGCTTTCTTT
CASSIGTGQGNTEAFF
>few|TRBV9|NA|TRBJ1-1
TGTGCCAGCTCAAGGCTGATGAACACTGAAGCTTTCTTT
CASSRLMNTEAFF
>NA|TRBV27|NA|TRBJ1-5
TGTGCCAGCAATCCACCGGGGGCGCCCCAGCATTTT
CASNPPGAPQHF
>NA|TRBV1|NA|TRBJ2-2
TGCACCAGCAGCCAAACCGGGGGGCTAAACACCGGGGAGCTGTTTTTT
CTSSQTGGLNTGELFF
>NA|TRBV5-1|TRBD1|TRBJ2-7
TGCGCCAGCAGCTTGGGACAGGGCCACGGCTGGTACGAGCAGTACTTC
CASSLGQGHGWYEQYF
>NA|TRBV5-1|TRBD1|TRBJ2-3
TGCGCCAGCAGCGTGGACAGGGGTTCGACAGATACGCAGTATTTT
CASSVDRGSTDTQYF
>once|TRBV5-1|TRBD2|TRBJ2-1
TGCGCCAGCAGCTTGGGTTTAGCGGGAGGGCTTAGGCATGAGCAGTTCTTC
CASSLGLAGGLRHEQFF
>NA|TRBV2|NA|TRBJ1-2
TGTGCCAGCAGTGAATCAGGGAGCTATGGCTACACCTTC
CASSESGSYGYTF
>NA|TRBV5-5|NA|TRBJ1-1
TGTGCCAGCAGCTTGGTGGGTAGCACTGAAGCTTTCTTT
CASSLVGSTEAFF
>NA|TRBV5-6|NA|TRBJ2-7
TGTGCCAGCAGCTTGGGCGTAAGGGGTACTGACGAGCAGTACTTC
CASSLGVRGTDEQYF
>NA|TRBV9|TRBD1|TRBJ1-1
TGTGCCAGTTCCCGGACAGGGAACTCTGAAGCTTTCTTT
CASSRTGNSEAFF
>NA|TRBV7-2|NA|TRBJ1-2
TGTGCCAGCAGCCCCGGAGACGGGGTCTATGGCTACACCTTC
CASSPGDGVYGYTF
>NA|TRBV7-9|NA|TRBJ2-7
TGTGCCAGCAGCTACCCAGCCCCGGGTGCGAGGGGGTACGAGCAGTACTTC
CASSYPAPGARGYEQYF
>NA|TRBV6-5|NA|TRBJ2-7
TGTGCCAGCAGTTACGTCGCGGGCTACGAGCAGTACTTC
CASSYVAGYEQYF